This TCR beta chain comes out of a study of shared clonotypes between healthy human individuals. Study-level findings and limits: What naive subsets generally showed was a larger estimated richness than memory subsets showed. Deeper or shallower sequencing was expected to change how clonotypes are shared among donors.

Deletions cut 3 bases from V and 0 bases from J, with 14 bases between. The CDR3 length is 16 residues. CDR1 SGHRS and CDR2 YFSETQ come from the germline V gene. Worth noting for this clone: Its antigen is unidentified.

This was a deep-level run. Repertoires were generated with immunoSEQ multiplex PCR, while TCRdb's copy carries only in-frame clones and drops some. The sample shows 2 million to 2.5 million clones, 90% to 96% of them seen only once. Caucasian adults residing in Nashville, Tennessee made up all the donors. The gene calls are TRBV5-1 and TRBJ2-3; D is possibly TRBD1 (5 bases). The sequenced sample consisted of naive CD4+ T cells sorted from blood. Stated subset: CD45RA+ positively selected. The sequence was collected from a man between 18 and 35 years old in good health. The CDR3 spells CASSSRRDPSTDTQYF. In DNA form, the CDR3 reads TGCGCCAGCAGCTCGCGCAGGGATCCTAGCACAGATACGCAGTATTTT.